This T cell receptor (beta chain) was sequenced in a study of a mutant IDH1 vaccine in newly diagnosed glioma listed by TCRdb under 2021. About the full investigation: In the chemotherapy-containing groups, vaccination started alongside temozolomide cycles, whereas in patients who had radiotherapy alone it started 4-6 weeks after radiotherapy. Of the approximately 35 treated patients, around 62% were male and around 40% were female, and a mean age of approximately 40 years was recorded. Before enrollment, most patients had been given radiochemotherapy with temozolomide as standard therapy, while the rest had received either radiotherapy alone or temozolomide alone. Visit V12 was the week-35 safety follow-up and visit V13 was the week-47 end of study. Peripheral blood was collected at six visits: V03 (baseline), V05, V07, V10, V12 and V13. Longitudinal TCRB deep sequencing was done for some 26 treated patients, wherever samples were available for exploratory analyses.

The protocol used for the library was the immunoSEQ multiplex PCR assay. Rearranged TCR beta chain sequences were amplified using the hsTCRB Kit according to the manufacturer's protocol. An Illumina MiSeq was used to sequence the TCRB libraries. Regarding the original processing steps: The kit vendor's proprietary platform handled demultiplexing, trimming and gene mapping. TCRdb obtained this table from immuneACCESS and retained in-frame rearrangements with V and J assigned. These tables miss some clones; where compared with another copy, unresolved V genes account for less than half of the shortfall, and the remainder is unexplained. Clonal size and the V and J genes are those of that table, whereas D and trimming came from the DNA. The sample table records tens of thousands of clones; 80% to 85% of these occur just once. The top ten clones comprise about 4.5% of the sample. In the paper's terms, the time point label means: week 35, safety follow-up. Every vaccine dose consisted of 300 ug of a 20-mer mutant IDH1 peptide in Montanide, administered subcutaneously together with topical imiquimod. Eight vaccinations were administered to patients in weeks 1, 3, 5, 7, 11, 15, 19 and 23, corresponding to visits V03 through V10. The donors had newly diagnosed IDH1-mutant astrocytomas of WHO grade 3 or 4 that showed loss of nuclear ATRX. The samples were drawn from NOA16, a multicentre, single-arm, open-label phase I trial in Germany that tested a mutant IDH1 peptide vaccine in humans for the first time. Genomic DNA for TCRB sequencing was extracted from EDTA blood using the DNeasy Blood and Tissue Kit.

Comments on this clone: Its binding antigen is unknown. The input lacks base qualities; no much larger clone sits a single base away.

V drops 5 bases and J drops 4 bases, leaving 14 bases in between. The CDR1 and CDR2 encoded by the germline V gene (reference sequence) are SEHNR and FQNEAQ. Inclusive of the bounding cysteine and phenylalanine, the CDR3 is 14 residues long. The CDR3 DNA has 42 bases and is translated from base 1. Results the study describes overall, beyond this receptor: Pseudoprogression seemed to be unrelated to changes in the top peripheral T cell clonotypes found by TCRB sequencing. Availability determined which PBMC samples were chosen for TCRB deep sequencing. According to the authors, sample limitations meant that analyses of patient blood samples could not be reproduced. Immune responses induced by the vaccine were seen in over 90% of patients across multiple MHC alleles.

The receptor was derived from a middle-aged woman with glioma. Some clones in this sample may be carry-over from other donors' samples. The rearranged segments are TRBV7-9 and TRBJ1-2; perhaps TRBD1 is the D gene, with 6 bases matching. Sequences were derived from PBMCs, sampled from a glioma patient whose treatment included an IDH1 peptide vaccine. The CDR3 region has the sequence CASSLEDSLYGYTF. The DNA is TGTGCCAGCAGCCTAGAGGACAGCCTCTATGGCTACACCTTC.